This TCR beta chain appears in the sequencing data of a study of response to subunit inactivated influenza vaccine. In its sample, this clonotype was seen many times. Its antigen is still unknown. General study points: Few additional T cells are recruited per seasonal influenza vaccination, authors suggested.

Via MiXCR, TCRdb re-called the RT-PCR reads, giving one row per CDR3 protein. The table has about 500,000 distinct CDR3 sequences, 15% to 20% seen once. Germline V gene sequence: CDR1 MDHEN, CDR2 SYDVKM. V lost 3 bases, J lost 2 bases, and 6 bases stayed unmatched. The CDR3 sequence is 15 residues long. The sequencing here drew on CD4+ T cells sorted from PBMCs, taken 23 months after vaccination. This chain connects TRBV28 to TRBJ2-7; the match to TRBD1 covers 8 bases. The sequence derives from a man aged 50 to 69 who received an inactivated influenza vaccine. The CDR3 reads CASSFPDRGTYEQYF. The CDR3 DNA follows: TGTGCCAGCAGTTTCCCCGACAGGGGAACCTACGAGCAGTACTTC.